This is a list of T cell receptor beta chains from one sample in a study of T cell responses to AZD1222 COVID-19 vaccine. Libraries were prepared by immunoSEQ multiplex PCR; TCRdb keeps only in-frame clonotypes and omits some of them. The sample gives 110,000 or so clones, around nine tenths of which show up once; 6.5% to 7.5% is in the top ten. The input for sequencing was peripheral blood, taken 28 days after the second AZD1222 dose. The receptors were sampled from an adult who received the AZD1222 COVID-19 vaccine. Both conserved end residues are part of each CDR3. A D gene is named only where the DNA matches it firmly. Size is omitted from some rows. Given values are once, few, many or a class for expanded clones.

cdr3_nt	cdr3_aa	clone_size	d_call	v_call	j_call
TGCGCCAGCAGCCATGGACAGGGTTATGAAAAACTGTTTTTT	CASSHGQGYEKLFF	NA	TRBD1	TRBV4-1	TRBJ1-4
TGTGCCAGCAGGGTTATGGGGGGCTCTCAGTACTTC	CASRVMGGSQYF	NA	NA	TRBV6-5	TRBJ2-4
TGTGCCAGCAGCTCGTTACAGGCCCCCTACGAGCAGTACTTC	CASSSLQAPYEQYF	NA	NA	TRBV7-9	TRBJ2-7
TGCAGCGTTGAAGGTAGACTGAACACTGAAGCTTTCTTT	CSVEGRLNTEAFF	NA	NA	TRBV29-1	TRBJ1-1
TGTGCCAGCAGTGTGGGGCAGAACACTGAAGCTTTCTTT	CASSVGQNTEAFF	NA	NA	TRBV2	TRBJ1-1
TGTGCCAGCAGTTTACAGGGCAGGGGGCTTCAAGAGACCCAGTACTTC	CASSLQGRGLQETQYF	NA	TRBD1	TRBV27	TRBJ2-5
TGTGCCAGCAGCATCCTACCGGAGGACGGAGGTATCTACGAGCAGTACTTC	CASSILPEDGGIYEQYF	NA	NA	TRBV2	TRBJ2-7
TGTGCCAGCAGTTTAATGGGGGGAAGCTCCTATAATTCACCCCTCCACTTT	CASSLMGGSSYNSPLHF	NA	NA	TRBV27	TRBJ1-6
TGCGCCCGCAGCTTGGGGCGGGGGGGCAACATGGCAGATACGCAGTATTTT	CARSLGRGGNMADTQYF	NA	TRBD2	TRBV5-1	TRBJ2-3
TGTGCCAGCAGCTCTGGGGGCACTGAAGCTTTCTTT	CASSSGGTEAFF	NA	NA	TRBV12-3/TRBV12-4	TRBJ1-1
TGTGCCAGCAGTCTAAGGTTGGACAGGGACGAGCAGTACTTC	CASSLRLDRDEQYF	NA	TRBD1	TRBV28	TRBJ2-7
TGTGCCAGCAGTGAAGCGCTGCGGTACCCCACCGGGGAGCTGTTTTTT	CASSEALRYPTGELFF	NA	NA	TRBV2	TRBJ2-2
TGTGCCTGGAGCCCCAGGGACGGGGATAACTATGGCTACACCTTC	CAWSPRDGDNYGYTF	NA	NA	TRBV30	TRBJ1-2
TGCGCCAGCAGCTTGGCCTCGGGCACTACAGAGACCCAGTACTTC	CASSLASGTTETQYF	NA	NA	TRBV5-1	TRBJ2-5
TGTGCCAGCAGCCTCTTAGGGACTGGAGACTACGAGCAGTACTTC	CASSLLGTGDYEQYF	NA	NA	TRBV3-1/TRBV3-2	TRBJ2-7
TGTGCCAGCTCACCGCGGGGGGCAACTAATGAAAAACTGTTTTTT	CASSPRGATNEKLFF	NA	NA	TRBV18	TRBJ1-4
TGTGCCAGCACTTTGACGGCCGTAGGAGGAAACACCATATATTTT	CASTLTAVGGNTIYF	few	NA	TRBV6-5	TRBJ1-3
TGTGCCAGCAGTGAGGGCGGCAGGAACTACGAGCAGTACTTC	CASSEGGRNYEQYF	NA	NA	TRBV6-1	TRBJ2-7
TGTGCCAGCAGCACTAGCGGGAGTCCAGATACGCAGTATTTT	CASSTSGSPDTQYF	NA	TRBD2	TRBV7-2	TRBJ2-3
TGTGCCAGCAGCGTAGGTACAGGGGGCTCTAATTCACCCCTCCACTTT	CASSVGTGGSNSPLHF	NA	TRBD1	TRBV9	TRBJ1-6
TGTGCCAGCAGTTACTCGTCAGGGGCTCAAGAGCAGTACTTC	CASSYSSGAQEQYF	NA	NA	TRBV6-5	TRBJ2-7
TGTGCCAGCAGTCCAGGGGGAGTAGGGAACACTGAAGCTTTCTTT	CASSPGGVGNTEAFF	NA	TRBD1	TRBV28	TRBJ1-1
TGTGCCAGCAGCCACCGGGACCGAGTGGCAGCTTTCTTT	CASSHRDRVAAFF	NA	NA	TRBV11-2	TRBJ1-1
TGTGCCAGCAGCCCGGGGGGAGAAAACATTCAGTACTTC	CASSPGGENIQYF	NA	TRBD2	TRBV11-3	TRBJ2-4
TGTGCCAGCAGCCAACTGTCCGGAGCTAACTATGGCTACACCTTC	CASSQLSGANYGYTF	NA	NA	TRBV3-1/TRBV3-2	TRBJ1-2
TGTGCCAGCAGTTCAACGGGAAGGGGTAAGAATCAGCCCCAGCATTTT	CASSSTGRGKNQPQHF	once	NA	TRBV6-5	TRBJ1-5
TGTGCCAGCAGCTACGTCGACAGGGACCCCTATGGCTACACCTTC	CASSYVDRDPYGYTF	NA	TRBD1	TRBV6-6	TRBJ1-2
TGCGCCAGCAGCCAGGCCGACCTACAGGCCGGATATCAGCCCCAGCATTTT	CASSQADLQAGYQPQHF	NA	NA	TRBV4-1	TRBJ1-5
TGTGCCAGCAGCTTAGGGTCCCCGAACACCGGGGAGCTGTTTTTT	CASSLGSPNTGELFF	NA	NA	TRBV7-9	TRBJ2-2
TGTGCCTGGTCTCCAGGGGGCCGACAGACCCAGTACTTC	CAWSPGGRQTQYF	NA	TRBD1	TRBV30	TRBJ2-5
TGTGCCAGTAGTTGGACAGGGTCTTCCTACGAGCAGTACTTC	CASSWTGSSYEQYF	NA	TRBD1	TRBV19	TRBJ2-7
TGCGCCAGCAGGGCCAGGGATAAACCGAACACTGAAGCTTTCTTT	CASRARDKPNTEAFF	NA	NA	TRBV10-2	TRBJ1-1
TGTGCCAGCAGCTCCGCAGCGGCCTACGAGCAGTACTTC	CASSSAAAYEQYF	NA	NA	TRBV13	TRBJ2-7
TGTGCCAGCAGTTACGAGCGGGCGCCTGGGCCGCATGGCTACACCTTC	CASSYERAPGPHGYTF	NA	NA	TRBV6-5	TRBJ1-2
TGTGCCAGCAGCTTAACGCCAGGGGTAGGCACAGATACGCAGTATTTT	CASSLTPGVGTDTQYF	NA	NA	TRBV7-3	TRBJ2-3
TGTGCCAGCAGCCAAGTGTCCTACGAGCAGTACTTC	CASSQVSYEQYF	NA	NA	TRBV3-1/TRBV3-2	TRBJ2-7
TGTGCCAGCAGCCCCATGGGGAGCTCCTATAATTCACCCCTCCACTTT	CASSPMGSSYNSPLHF	NA	NA	TRBV2	TRBJ1-6
TGTGCCAGCAGCAAGTTAACGGGACAGGGGGAGACCCAGTACTTC	CASSKLTGQGETQYF	NA	NA	TRBV21-1	TRBJ2-5
TGTGCCAGTAGTATTCGACAGGGGGCGTCGGCTGAAGCTTTCTTT	CASSIRQGASAEAFF	NA	TRBD1	TRBV19	TRBJ1-1
TGTGCCAGCAGTCAGGGACAGAAAGCTTTCTTT	CASSQGQKAFF	NA	TRBD1	TRBV2	TRBJ1-1
TGTGCCAGCACCCTAAGCGGGATACGGAATCAGCCCCAGCATTTT	CASTLSGIRNQPQHF	NA	NA	TRBV6-5	TRBJ1-5
TGTGCCAGCAGCTTATCCCCACGGGGCGAGCAGTACTTC	CASSLSPRGEQYF	NA	NA	TRBV7-9	TRBJ2-7
TGTGCCAGCAGCCATTCGGGGGCTGGAAACACCATATATTTT	CASSHSGAGNTIYF	NA	NA	TRBV3-1/TRBV3-2	TRBJ1-3
TGTGCCTGGACCTGGGGGGCTGCTGGCTACACCTTC	CAWTWGAAGYTF	NA	NA	TRBV30	TRBJ1-2
TGTGCCAGCAGCTCACCGGACACCACCTACGAGCAGTACTTC	CASSSPDTTYEQYF	NA	NA	TRBV5-6	TRBJ2-7
TGTGCCAGCAGTTTAGACAGGGTTGCCGGGGAGCTGTTTTTT	CASSLDRVAGELFF	NA	TRBD1	TRBV27	TRBJ2-2
TGTGCCAGCCTCGGGACAGGGTTATCGGGGGGGCCGAGGGGCAGCACAGATACGCAGTATTTT	CASLGTGLSGGPRGSTDTQYF	NA	NA	TRBV7-4	TRBJ2-3
TGTGCCAGCAGCTTGGACGGAGGCTCCACTGAAGCTTTCTTT	CASSLDGGSTEAFF	NA	NA	TRBV7-3	TRBJ1-1
TGTGCCAGTAGTATAGGGACCCCCTACGAGCAGTACTTC	CASSIGTPYEQYF	few	NA	TRBV19	TRBJ2-7
TGTGCCAGCAGCTTAACGCGTAGCTCCTACAATGAGCAGTTCTTC	CASSLTRSSYNEQFF	NA	NA	TRBV7-3	TRBJ2-1
TGTGCCAGTAGTACCGGGACAGGGGCGACTAATGAAAAACTGTTTTTT	CASSTGTGATNEKLFF	NA	TRBD1	TRBV19	TRBJ1-4
TGTGCCAGCAGGGACAGGGGAAATGAGCAGTTCTTC	CASRDRGNEQFF	NA	TRBD1	TRBV12-3/TRBV12-4	TRBJ2-1
TGTGCCACCGAAACAGAAGCTAGCACAGATACGCAGTATTTT	CATETEASTDTQYF	NA	NA	TRBV24-1	TRBJ2-3
TGTGCCAGCACCCCGCTACTTAATGAAAAACTGTTTTTT	CASTPLLNEKLFF	NA	NA	TRBV6-5	TRBJ1-4
TGCAGTGCTAGAGAAGTTAGTGAGCAGTTCTTC	CSAREVSEQFF	once	NA	TRBV20-1	TRBJ2-1
TGTGCCAGCAGCAAGAGCTCTGGGGCCAACGTCCTGACTTTC	CASSKSSGANVLTF	NA	NA	TRBV7-9	TRBJ2-6
TGTGCCTGGAGTGTTTGGATGAACACTGAAGCTTTCTTT	CAWSVWMNTEAFF	NA	NA	TRBV30	TRBJ1-1
TGTGCCAGCAGCGTAGGTGGGGTCGGGGGCAATCAGCCCCAGCATTTT	CASSVGGVGGNQPQHF	NA	NA	TRBV9	TRBJ1-5
TGTGCCAGTAGTATAGGGACAGGCTCGACCTACGAGCAGTACTTC	CASSIGTGSTYEQYF	NA	TRBD1	TRBV19	TRBJ2-7